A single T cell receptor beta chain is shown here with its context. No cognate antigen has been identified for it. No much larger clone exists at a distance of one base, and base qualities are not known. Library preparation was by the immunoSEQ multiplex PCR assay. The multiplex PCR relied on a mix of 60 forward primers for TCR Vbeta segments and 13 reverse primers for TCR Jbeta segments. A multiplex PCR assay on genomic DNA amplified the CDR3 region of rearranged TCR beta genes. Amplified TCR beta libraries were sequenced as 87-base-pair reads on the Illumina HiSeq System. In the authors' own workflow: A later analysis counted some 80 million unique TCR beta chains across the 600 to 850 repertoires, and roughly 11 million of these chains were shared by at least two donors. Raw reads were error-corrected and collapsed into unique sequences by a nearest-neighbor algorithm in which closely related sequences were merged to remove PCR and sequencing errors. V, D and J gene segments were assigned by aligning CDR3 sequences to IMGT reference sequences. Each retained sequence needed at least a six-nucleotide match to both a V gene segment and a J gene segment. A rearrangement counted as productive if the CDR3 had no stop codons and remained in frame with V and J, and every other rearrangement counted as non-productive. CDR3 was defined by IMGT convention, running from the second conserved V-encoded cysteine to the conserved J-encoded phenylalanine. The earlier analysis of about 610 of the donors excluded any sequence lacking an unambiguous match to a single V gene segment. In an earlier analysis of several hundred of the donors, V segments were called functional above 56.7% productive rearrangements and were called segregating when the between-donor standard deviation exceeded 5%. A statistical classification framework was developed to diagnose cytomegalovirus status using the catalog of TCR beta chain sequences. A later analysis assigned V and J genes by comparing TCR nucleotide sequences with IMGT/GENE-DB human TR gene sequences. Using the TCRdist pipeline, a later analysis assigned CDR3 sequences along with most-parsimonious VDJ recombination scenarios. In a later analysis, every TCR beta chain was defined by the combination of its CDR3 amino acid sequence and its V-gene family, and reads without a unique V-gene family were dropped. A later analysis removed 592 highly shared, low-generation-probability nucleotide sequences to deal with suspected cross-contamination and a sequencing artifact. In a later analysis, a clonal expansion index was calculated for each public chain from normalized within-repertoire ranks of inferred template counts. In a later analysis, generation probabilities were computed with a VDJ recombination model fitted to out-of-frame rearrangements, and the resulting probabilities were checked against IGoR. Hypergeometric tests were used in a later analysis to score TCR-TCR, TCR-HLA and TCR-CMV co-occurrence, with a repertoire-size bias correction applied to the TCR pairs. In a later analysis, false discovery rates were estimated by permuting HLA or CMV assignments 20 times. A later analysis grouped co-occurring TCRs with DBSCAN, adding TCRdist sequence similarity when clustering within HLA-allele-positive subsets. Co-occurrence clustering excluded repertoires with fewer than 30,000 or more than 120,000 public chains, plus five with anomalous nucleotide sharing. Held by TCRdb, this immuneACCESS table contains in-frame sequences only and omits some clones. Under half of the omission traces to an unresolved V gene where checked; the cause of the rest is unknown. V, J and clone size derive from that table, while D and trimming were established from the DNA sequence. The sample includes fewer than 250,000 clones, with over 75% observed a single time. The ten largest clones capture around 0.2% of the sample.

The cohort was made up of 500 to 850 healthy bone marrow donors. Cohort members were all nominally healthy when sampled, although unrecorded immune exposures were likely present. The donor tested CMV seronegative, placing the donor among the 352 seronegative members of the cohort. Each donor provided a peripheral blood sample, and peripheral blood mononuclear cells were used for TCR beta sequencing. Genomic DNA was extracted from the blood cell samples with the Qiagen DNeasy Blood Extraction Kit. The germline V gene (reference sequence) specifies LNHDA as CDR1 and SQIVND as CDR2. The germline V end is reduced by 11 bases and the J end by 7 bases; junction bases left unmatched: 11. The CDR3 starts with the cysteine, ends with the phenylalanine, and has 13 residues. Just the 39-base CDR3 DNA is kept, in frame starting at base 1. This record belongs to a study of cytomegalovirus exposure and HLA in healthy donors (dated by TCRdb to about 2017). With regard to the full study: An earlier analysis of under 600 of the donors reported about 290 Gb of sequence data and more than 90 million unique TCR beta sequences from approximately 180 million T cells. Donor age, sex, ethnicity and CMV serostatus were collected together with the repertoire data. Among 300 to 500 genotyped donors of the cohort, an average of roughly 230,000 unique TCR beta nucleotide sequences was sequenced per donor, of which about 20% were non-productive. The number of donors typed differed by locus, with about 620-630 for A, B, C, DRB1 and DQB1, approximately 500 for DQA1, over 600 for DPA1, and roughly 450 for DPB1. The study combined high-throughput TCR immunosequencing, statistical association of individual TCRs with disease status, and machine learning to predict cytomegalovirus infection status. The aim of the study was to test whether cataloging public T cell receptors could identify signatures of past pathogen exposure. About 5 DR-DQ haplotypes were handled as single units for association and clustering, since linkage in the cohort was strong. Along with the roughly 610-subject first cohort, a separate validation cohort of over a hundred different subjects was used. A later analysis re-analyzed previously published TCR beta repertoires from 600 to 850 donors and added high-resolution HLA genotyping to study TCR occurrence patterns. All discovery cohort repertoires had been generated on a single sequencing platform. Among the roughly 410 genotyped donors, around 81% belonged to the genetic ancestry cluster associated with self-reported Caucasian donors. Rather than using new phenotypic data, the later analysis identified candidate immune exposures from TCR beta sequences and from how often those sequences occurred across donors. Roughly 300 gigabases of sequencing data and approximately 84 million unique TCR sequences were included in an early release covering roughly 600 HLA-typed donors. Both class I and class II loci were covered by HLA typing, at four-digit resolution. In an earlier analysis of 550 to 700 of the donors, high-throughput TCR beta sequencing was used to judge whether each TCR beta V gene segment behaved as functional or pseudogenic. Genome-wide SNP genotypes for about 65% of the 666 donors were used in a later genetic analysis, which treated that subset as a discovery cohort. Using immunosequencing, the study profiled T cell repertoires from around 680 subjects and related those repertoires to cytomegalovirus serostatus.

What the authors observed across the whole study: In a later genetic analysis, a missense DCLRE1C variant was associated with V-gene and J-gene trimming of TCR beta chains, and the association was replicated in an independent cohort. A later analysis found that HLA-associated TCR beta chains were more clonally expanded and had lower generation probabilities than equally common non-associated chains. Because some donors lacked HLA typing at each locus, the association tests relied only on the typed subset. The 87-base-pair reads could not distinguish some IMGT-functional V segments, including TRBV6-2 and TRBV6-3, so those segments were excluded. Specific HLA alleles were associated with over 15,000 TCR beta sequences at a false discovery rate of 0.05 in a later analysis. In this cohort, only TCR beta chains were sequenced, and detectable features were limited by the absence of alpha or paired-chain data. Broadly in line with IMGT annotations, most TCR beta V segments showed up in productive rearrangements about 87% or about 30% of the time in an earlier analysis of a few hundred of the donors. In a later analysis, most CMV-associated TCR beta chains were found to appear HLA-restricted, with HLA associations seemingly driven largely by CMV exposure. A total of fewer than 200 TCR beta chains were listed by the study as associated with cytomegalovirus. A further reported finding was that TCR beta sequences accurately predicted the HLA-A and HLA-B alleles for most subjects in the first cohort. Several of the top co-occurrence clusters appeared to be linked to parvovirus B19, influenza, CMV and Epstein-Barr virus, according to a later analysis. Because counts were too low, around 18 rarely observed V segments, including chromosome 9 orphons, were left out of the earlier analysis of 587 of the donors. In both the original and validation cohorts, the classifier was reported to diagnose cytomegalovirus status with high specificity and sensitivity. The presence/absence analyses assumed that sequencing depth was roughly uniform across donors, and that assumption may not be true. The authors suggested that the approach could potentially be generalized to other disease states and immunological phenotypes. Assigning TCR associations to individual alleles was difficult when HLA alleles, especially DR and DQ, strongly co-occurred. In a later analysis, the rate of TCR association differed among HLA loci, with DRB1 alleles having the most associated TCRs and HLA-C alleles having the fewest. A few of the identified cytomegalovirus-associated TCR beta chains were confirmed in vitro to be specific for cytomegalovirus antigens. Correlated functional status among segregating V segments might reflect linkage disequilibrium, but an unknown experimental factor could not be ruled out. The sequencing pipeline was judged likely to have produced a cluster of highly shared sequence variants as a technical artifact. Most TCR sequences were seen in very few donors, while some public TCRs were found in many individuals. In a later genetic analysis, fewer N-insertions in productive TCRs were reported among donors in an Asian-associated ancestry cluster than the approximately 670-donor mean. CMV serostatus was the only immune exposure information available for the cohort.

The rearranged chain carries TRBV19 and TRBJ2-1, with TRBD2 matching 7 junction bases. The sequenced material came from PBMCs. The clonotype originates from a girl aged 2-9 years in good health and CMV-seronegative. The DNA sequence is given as TGTGCCGCCGGACTAGGCAACCAGAATGAGCAGTTCTTC. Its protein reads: CAAGLGNQNEQFF.